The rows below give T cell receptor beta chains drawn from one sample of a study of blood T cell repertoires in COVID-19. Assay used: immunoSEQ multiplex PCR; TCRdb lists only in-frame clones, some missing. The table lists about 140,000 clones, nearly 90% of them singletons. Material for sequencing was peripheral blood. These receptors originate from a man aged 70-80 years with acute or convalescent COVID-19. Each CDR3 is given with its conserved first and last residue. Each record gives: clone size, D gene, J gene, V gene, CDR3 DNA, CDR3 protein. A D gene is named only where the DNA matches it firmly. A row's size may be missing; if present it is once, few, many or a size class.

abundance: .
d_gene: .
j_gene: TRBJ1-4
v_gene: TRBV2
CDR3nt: TGTGCCAGCAGTATAGGAGCAGGGGTCAATGAAAAACTGTTTTTT
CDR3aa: CASSIGAGVNEKLFF

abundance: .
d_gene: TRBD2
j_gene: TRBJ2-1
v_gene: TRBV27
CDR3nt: TGTGCCAGCAGTCCCCCGGGACTACCCCCCAGAGAGCAGTTCTTC
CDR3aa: CASSPPGLPPREQFF

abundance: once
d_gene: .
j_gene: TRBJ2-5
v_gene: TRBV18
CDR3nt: TGTGCCAGCTCACCCCGGGATCCCGGGTTCCAAGAGACCCAGTACTTC
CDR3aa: CASSPRDPGFQETQYF

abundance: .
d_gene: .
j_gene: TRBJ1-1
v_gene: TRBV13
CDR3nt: TGTGCCAGCACCGGGACATTTATGAACACTGAAGCTTTCTTT
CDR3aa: CASTGTFMNTEAFF

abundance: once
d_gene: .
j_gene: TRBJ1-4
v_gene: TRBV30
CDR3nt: TGTGCCTGGAGTGGGCAGTATCCTGAAAAACTGTTTTTT
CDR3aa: CAWSGQYPEKLFF

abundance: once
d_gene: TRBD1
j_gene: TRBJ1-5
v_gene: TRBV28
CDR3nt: TGTGCCAGCAGTTTACGCAGGGGGCGTTTTGGCAATCAGCCCCAGCATTTT
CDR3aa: CASSLRRGRFGNQPQHF

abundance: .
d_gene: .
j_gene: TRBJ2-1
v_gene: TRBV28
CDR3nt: TGTGCCAGCAGTTTCCCTTCAGGGATTGAGCAGTTCTTC
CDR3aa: CASSFPSGIEQFF

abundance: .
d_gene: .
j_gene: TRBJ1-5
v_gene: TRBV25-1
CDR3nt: TGTGCCAGCGGAGACAGGTATAGCAATCAGCCCCAGCATTTT
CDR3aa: CASGDRYSNQPQHF

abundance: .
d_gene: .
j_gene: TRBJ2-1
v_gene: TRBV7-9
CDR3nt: TGTGCCAGCAGCCCCCGCGGGGAGCAGTTCTTC
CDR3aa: CASSPRGEQFF

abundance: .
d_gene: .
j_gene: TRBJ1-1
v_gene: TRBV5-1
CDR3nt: TGCGCCAGCAGCTTGGCCGACTTGAACACTGAAGCTTTCTTT
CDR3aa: CASSLADLNTEAFF

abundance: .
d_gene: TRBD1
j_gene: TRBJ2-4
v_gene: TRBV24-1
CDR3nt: TGTGCCACCAGTGACTCGACAGGGGACGGGGACATTCAGTACTTC
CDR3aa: CATSDSTGDGDIQYF

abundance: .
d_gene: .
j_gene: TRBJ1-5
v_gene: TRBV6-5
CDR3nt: TGTGCCAGCAGTTACTCGACCCGGGTACTACAGCCCCAGCATTTT
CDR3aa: CASSYSTRVLQPQHF

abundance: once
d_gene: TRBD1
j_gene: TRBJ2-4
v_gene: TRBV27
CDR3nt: TGTGCCAGCAGATCACAGGGGCCAGGCAAAAACATTCAGTACTTC
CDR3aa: CASRSQGPGKNIQYF

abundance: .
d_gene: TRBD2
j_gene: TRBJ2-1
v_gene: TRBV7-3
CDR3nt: TGTGCCAGCAGCTTACGAGCGGGAGGCGGGAATGAGCAGTTCTTC
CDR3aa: CASSLRAGGGNEQFF

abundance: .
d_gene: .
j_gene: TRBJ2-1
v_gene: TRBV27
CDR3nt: TGTGCCAGCAGTTTACGTCTCGGGGGTCCCTCCTACAATGAGCAGTTCTTC
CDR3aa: CASSLRLGGPSYNEQFF

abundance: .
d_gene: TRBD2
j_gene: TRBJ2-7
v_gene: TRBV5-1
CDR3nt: TGCGCCAGCAGCCCGACTAGCGGGGGGGTTGAGAAGCAGTACTTC
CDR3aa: CASSPTSGGVEKQYF

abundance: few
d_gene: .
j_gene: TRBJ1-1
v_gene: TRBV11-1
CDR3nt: TGTGCCAGCAGCTTAGGACATCTGAACACTGAAGCTTTCTTT
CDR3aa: CASSLGHLNTEAFF

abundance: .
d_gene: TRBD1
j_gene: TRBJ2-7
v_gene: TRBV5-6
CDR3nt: TGTGCCAGCAGCTGGGGGACAGGAAAATTTGTCCAGCAGTACTTC
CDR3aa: CASSWGTGKFVQQYF

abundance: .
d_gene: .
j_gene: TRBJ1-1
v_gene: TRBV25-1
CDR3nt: TGTGCCAGCAGGGGGAGAACTGAAGCTTTCTTT
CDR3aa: CASRGRTEAFF

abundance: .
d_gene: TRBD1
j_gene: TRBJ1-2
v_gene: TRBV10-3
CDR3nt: TGTGCCATCAGGGATTTCGGGACAGGGGACTATGGCTACACCTTC
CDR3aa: CAIRDFGTGDYGYTF

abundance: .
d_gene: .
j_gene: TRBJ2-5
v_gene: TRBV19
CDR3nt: TGTGCCAGTAGTCAACGGACTGGAAAAGAGACCCAGTACTTC
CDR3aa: CASSQRTGKETQYF

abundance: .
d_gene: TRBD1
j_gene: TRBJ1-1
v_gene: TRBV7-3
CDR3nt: TGTGCCAGCAGCTCGACAGGGGGGGTGAACACTGAAGCTTTCTTT
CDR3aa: CASSSTGGVNTEAFF

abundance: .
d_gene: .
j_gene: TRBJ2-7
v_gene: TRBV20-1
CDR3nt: TGCAGTGCTAGTCTGGCGGGAACGGGTGAAGTTGTGCAGTACTTC
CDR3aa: CSASLAGTGEVVQYF

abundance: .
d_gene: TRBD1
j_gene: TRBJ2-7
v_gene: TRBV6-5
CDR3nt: TGTGCCAGCAGTTACTATGGGACAGGGAGCAACGAGCAGTACTTC
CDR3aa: CASSYYGTGSNEQYF

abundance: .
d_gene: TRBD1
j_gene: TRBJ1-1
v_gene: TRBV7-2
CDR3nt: TGTGCCAGCAGCTTAGACCCGACAGGGACTGAAGCTTTCTTT
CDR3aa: CASSLDPTGTEAFF